The 18 T cell receptor beta chains listed next were all sequenced from one sample in a study of blood T cell repertoires in COVID-19 (dated by TCRdb to the early 2020s). Libraries were made using the immunoSEQ multiplex PCR assay. Entries here come from immuneACCESS through TCRdb and include only in-frame sequences with V and J called. Some clones fail to appear in such tables; in the studies checked, an unresolved V gene covers under half of the shortfall, and the cause of the remainder is unknown. A total of 300,000 to 350,000 clones appear in this sample, 89% of them only once. Over 3.5% of the sample is taken by the ten largest. Sequences were obtained from peripheral blood. The receptors shown here come from an older woman with COVID-19, enrolled during active disease.

This clone was recorded only once. The V and J genes are TRBV19 and TRBJ1-1, with D possibly being TRBD1 (5 bases). This CDR3 region has 12 residues. CDR1 LNHDA and CDR2 SQIVND come from the germline V gene (reference sequence). Trimming left V 3 bases short and J 6 bases short, with 8 bases between. In DNA, the CDR3 is TGTGCCAGTAGTATCGGGGGATCTGAAGCTTTCTTT. As protein: CASSIGGSEAFF.

Concerning this clone: The same CDR3 also results from other DNA sequences found in this sample. This chain connects TRBV5-1 to TRBJ1-5; D possibly corresponds to TRBD1 (6 bases). Trimming took off 4 bases at V and 6 bases at J, with 14 bases between the two ends. CDR3 length: 14 residues. CDR1 is SGHRS, CDR2 YFSETQ, per germline. The DNA of the CDR3 is TGCGCCAGCAGCCCAAGGGGGGGGGCTCAGCCCCAGCATTTT. Translation: CASSPRGGAQPQHF.

CDR3 sequence reads: CASSTRGGNYGYTF. CDR3 in DNA: TGTGCCAGCAGCACCCGGGGAGGGAACTATGGCTACACCTTC. The chain joins TRBV7-2 to TRBJ1-2; the D is unclear. The germline V gene encodes CDR1 SGHTA and CDR2 FQGNSA. Trimming pared 5 bases from V and 2 bases from J, leaving 12 bases between. The CDR3 totals 14 residues.

The V and J genes are TRBV2 and TRBJ1-2; 7 bases line up with TRBD1. The CDR3 loop spans 15 amino acids. With 8 bases clipped from V and 5 bases from J, the junction kept 14 bases outside the gene matches. Germline lookup yields CDR1 SNHLY and CDR2 FYNNEI. In nucleotides, the CDR3 is TGTGCCAGCTCAGTGATCAGGACAGGCAGTTATGGCTACACCTTC. This codes for CASSVIRTGSYGYTF.

In regard to this clone: This same CDR3 is encoded by further DNA sequences in the sample. The chain joins TRBV10-3 to TRBJ1-5; D ambiguous. Germline V gene lookup returns CDR1 ENHRY and CDR2 SYGVKD. The CDR3 has 13 amino acids. V was clipped by 3 bases and J by 4 bases, with 7 bases between them. The CDR3, as DNA: TGTGCCATCAGTGATCCGGGGAATCAGCCCCAGCATTTT. This codes for CAISDPGNQPQHF.

The chain links TRBV7-6 to TRBJ2-3, with 7 bases lining up with TRBD2. The CDR3 extends over 18 amino acids. V lost 4 bases to trimming and J lost 1 base; unmatched junction nucleotides: 14. The germline V gene encodes CDR1 SGHVS and CDR2 FNYEAQ. CDR3: CASSSKVASGPRTDTQYF. CDR3 sequence (DNA): TGTGCCAGCAGCTCAAAGGTAGCTAGCGGCCCCCGCACAGATACGCAGTATTTT.

On this clone: At the DNA level, this CDR3 is encoded by other sequences in the same sample as well. V is TRBV18 and J is TRBJ2-3; 9 bases are a match to TRBD1. Trimming cost V 2 bases and J 0 bases; bases outside gene matches: 0. This CDR3 has 15 residues. Germline V gene sequence: CDR1 KGHSH, CDR2 LQKENI. The CDR3 sequence is CASSPGQGSTDTQYF. CDR3 DNA sequence: TGTGCCAGCTCACCAGGACAGGGGAGCACAGATACGCAGTATTTT.

The rearrangement joins TRBV6-5 to TRBJ1-4; D call uncertain. Germline values: CDR1 MNHEY, CDR2 SVGAGI. CDR3 length equals 16 residues. Between the trimmed V and J ends, which lost 4 bases and 8 bases, there was a span of 20 bases. This CDR3 reads CASSSRPGGWAEKLFF. Written as DNA, the CDR3 is TGTGCCAGCAGTTCCAGACCGGGCGGGTGGGCAGAAAAACTGTTTTTT.

This chain links TRBV27 with TRBJ1-5, with D perhaps TRBD1 (5 bases). V lost 4 bases, J lost 3 bases, and 16 bases lay in between. Per germline, CDR1 MNHEY and CDR2 SMNVEV (reference sequence). The CDR3 is 16 residues long. The CDR3 here is CASSSAGGKVNQPQHF. DNA for the CDR3: TGTGCCAGCAGTTCCGCGGGGGGGAAAGTCAATCAGCCCCAGCATTTT.

The V gene is TRBV7-2, the J gene TRBJ2-7, with D perhaps TRBD1 (5 bases). V was cut by 2 bases and J by 7 bases, with 18 bases left in between. This CDR3 region has 15 residues. Germline-derived CDR1 and CDR2 are SGHTA and FQGNSA. CDR3 region: CASSLITGPKVEQYF. The CDR3 region has the DNA TGTGCCAGCAGCTTAATAACAGGACCTAAGGTAGAGCAGTACTTC.

The chain has TRBV7-6 and TRBJ1-1, with 7 bases lining up with TRBD1. Trimming cost V 1 base and J 2 bases; bases outside gene matches: 4. The CDR3 extends over 15 amino acids. CDR1 SGHVS and CDR2 FNYEAQ come from the germline V gene. The chain's CDR3 is CASSLGRTGNTEAFF. The CDR3 DNA is TGTGCCAGCAGCTTAGGCCGGACAGGAAACACTGAAGCTTTCTTT.

J is TRBJ1-2 and V is TRBV18; 8 nucleotides align to TRBD1. V lost 0 bases to trimming and J lost 2 bases; unmatched junction nucleotides: 2. The CDR3 is made up of 15 amino acids. Germline V CDR1 and CDR2: KGHSH, LQKENI. The CDR3 bases are TGTGCCAGCTCACCACCAGGGGACAGGAACTATGGCTACACCTTC. Residues: CASSPPGDRNYGYTF.

The chain links TRBV7-9 to TRBJ1-6; D unclear. The CDR3 covers 14 residues. V was trimmed by 2 bases and J by 9 bases, leaving 11 bases between them. Germline V gene data show CDR1 as SEHNR and CDR2 as FQNEAQ (reference sequence). The CDR3 sequence is CASSLFMSGSPLHF. The DNA for the CDR3 is TGTGCCAGCAGCTTATTTATGTCAGGTTCACCCCTCCACTTT.

The chain has TRBV19 and TRBJ1-5; a weak D match, TRBD1 (5 bases). The V end was cut by 4 bases, the J end by 6 bases, with 10 bases between. The CDR3 extends over 13 amino acids. CDR1 is LNHDA, CDR2 SQIVND, per germline (reference sequence). The chain's CDR3 is CASSKGWGQPQHF. CDR3 in DNA: TGTGCCAGTAGTAAGGGGTGGGGTCAGCCCCAGCATTTT. Variable domain in full (rest from reference TRBV19 and TRBJ1-5): DGGITQSPKYLFRKEGQNVTLSCEQNLNHDAMYWYRQDPGQGLRLIYYSQIVNDFQKGDIAEGYSVSREKKESFPLTVTSAQKNPTAFYLCASSKGWGQPQHFGDGTRLSIL.

This chain connects TRBV9 to TRBJ2-2; possibly TRBD1 for D (5 bases). Germline-derived CDR1 and CDR2 are SGDLS and YYNGEE. Trimming pared 3 bases from V and 4 bases from J, leaving 13 bases between. This CDR3 is 15 amino acids long. The DNA of the CDR3 is TGTGCCAGCAGCGGGGCAGGGTCGGCCACCGGGGAGCTGTTTTTT. This sequence encodes CASSGAGSATGELFF.

This chain joins TRBV9 and TRBJ2-5; D call uncertain. Germline V gives CDR1 SGDLS, CDR2 YYNGEE. The CDR3 contains 16 residues. With 0 bases removed from V and 2 bases from J, the gap between germline ends came to 14 bases. As DNA, the CDR3 is TGTGCCAGCAGCGTAGCAGTTGGAGACGGACAAGAGACCCAGTACTTC. Its translation is CASSVAVGDGQETQYF. Supplemented by reference TRBV9 and TRBJ2-5, the full variable domain reads DSGVTQTPKHLITATGQRVTLRCSPRSGDLSVYWYQQSLDQGLQFLIQYYNGEERAKGNILERFSAQQFPDLHSELNLSSLELGDSALYFCASSVAVGDGQETQYFGPGTRLLVL.

The V call is TRBV3-1 (or the pseudogene TRBV3-2), the J call TRBJ2-6, with D possibly being TRBD2 (6 bases). The CDR3 has 14 residues. Germline assignment: CDR1 LGHDT and CDR2 YNNKEL (reference sequence). V dropped 1 base and J dropped 12 bases, with 13 bases sitting between them. The CDR3 nucleotides are TGTGCCAGCAGCCAAGTGTCCCACGGGGGCGTCCTGACTTTC. Protein: CASSQVSHGGVLTF.

This chain's CDR3 is CASSFRSKRGTAGYTF. For the CDR3, the DNA is TGCGCCAGCAGCTTCCGATCCAAAAGGGGGACGGCGGGCTACACCTTC. The V call is TRBV5-1, the J call TRBJ1-2, with D perhaps TRBD1 (6 bases). The germline CDR1 and CDR2 sequences are SGHRS and YFSETQ. The V and J ends lost 2 bases and 8 bases respectively, with 22 bases between them. This CDR3 is 16 amino acids long. The full variable domain, rest sourced from reference TRBV5-1 and TRBJ1-2, is KAGVTQTPRYLIKTRGQQVTLSCSPISGHRSVSWYQQTPGQGLQFLFEYFSETQRNKGNFPGRFSGRQFSNSRSEMNVSTLELGDSALYLCASSFRSKRGTAGYTFGSGTRLTVV.